These 3 T cell receptor beta chains came from one sample sequenced in a study of T-cell memory formation after mild COVID-19. TCRdb processed the 5' RACE reads anew with MiXCR; each CDR3 protein has one entry. The sample lists more than 150,000 distinct CDR3 sequences, less than 20% seen once, with roughly 3.7% in the top ten. The sample consisted of PBMCs or a T cell subset sorted from them (not recorded which). Source of these receptors: a man between 18 and 35 years old who had mild COVID-19 (a few samples of this study predate the infection). Cell type and time point are not known.

This chain connects TRBV7-9 to TRBJ2-1; D may correspond to TRBD1 or TRBD2 (5 bases each). In germline, CDR1 is SEHNR, CDR2 FQNEAQ (reference sequence). The CDR3 spans 13 residues. Trimming pared 3 bases from V and 7 bases from J, leaving 10 bases between. The CDR3 is CASSFGRENEQFF. The CDR3 coding sequence is TGTGCCAGCAGCTTCGGCAGGGAGAATGAGCAGTTCTTC.

The rearrangement uses TRBV6-1 and TRBJ2-3; TRBD2 agrees at 10 bases. V was clipped by 7 bases and J by 0 bases; unmatched bases: 4. The CDR3 has 15 residues. CDR1 is MNHNS and CDR2 is SASEGT in the germline V gene. The CDR3 DNA follows: TGTGCCAGCACCGTAGCGGGGGGCAGCACAGATACGCAGTATTTT. This sequence encodes CASTVAGGSTDTQYF.

V usage is TRBV7-9 and J usage is TRBJ1-3; no firm D call. V was pared by 3 bases and J by 0 bases, with 21 bases between. From germline, CDR1 is SEHNR and CDR2 FQNEAQ (reference sequence). The CDR3 length is 19 residues. CDR3 coding DNA: TGTGCCAGCAGCTTGCCCCCGGCAGTCCCTGACTACTCTGGAAACACCATATATTTT. It specifies CASSLPPAVPDYSGNTIYF. Drawing the rest from reference TRBV7-9 and TRBJ1-3, the complete variable domain is DTGVSQNPRHKITKRGQNVTFRCDPISEHNRLYWYRQTLGQGPEFLTYFQNEAQLEKSRLLSDRFSAERPKGSFSTLEIQRTEQGDSAMYLCASSLPPAVPDYSGNTIYFGEGSWLTVV.